A selection of T cell receptor beta chains follows, all from one sample in a study of T cell responses to AZD1222 COVID-19 vaccine. Method: immunoSEQ multiplex PCR; TCRdb's copy keeps in-frame clones and lacks some. Of roughly 140,000 clones detected, about nine tenths appear once; the ten largest clones hold roughly 9.7%. This specimen was peripheral blood, taken 28 days after the second AZD1222 dose. These receptors came from an adult who received the AZD1222 COVID-19 vaccine. The CDR3 runs from the conserved cysteine through the conserved F or W. Each record gives: CDR3 protein, CDR3 DNA, clone size, D gene, J gene, V gene. A D gene is named only where the DNA matches it firmly. The size of a clone is reported for some rows only, either as once, few or many, or as a class for expanded clones.

CASSPGQGRRIRSPLHF TGTGCCAGCAGCCCCGGACAGGGGAGGAGAATCCGTTCACCCCTCCACTTT once TRBD1 TRBJ1-6 TRBV5-6
CAISDRANTEAFF TGTGCCATCTCGGACAGGGCGAACACTGAAGCTTTCTTT NA TRBD1 TRBJ1-1 TRBV7-8
CASIPGGLAGNEQFF TGTGCCAGCATCCCCGGCGGTCTAGCGGGGAATGAGCAGTTCTTC NA TRBD2 TRBJ2-1 TRBV6-2/TRBV6-3
CASSSHGDRPNPGYTF TGTGCCAGCAGTTCCCATGGGGACAGACCTAACCCTGGCTACACCTTC NA TRBD1 TRBJ1-2 TRBV6-6
CAWSPPVSGANVLTF TGTGCCTGGAGTCCCCCGGTTTCAGGGGCCAACGTCCTGACTTTC NA NA TRBJ2-6 TRBV30
CASRGQDAHNEQFF TGTGCCAGCAGGGGACAAGACGCTCACAATGAGCAGTTCTTC NA NA TRBJ2-1 TRBV7-9
CASSFDSGNTIYF TGTGCCAGCAGTTTTGACTCTGGAAACACCATATATTTT few NA TRBJ1-3 TRBV27
CASSEGPAGNTEAFF TGTGCCAGCAGCGAGGGACCCGCGGGGAACACTGAAGCTTTCTTT NA NA TRBJ1-1 TRBV9
CASSPGLANTDTQYF TGTGCCAGCTCACCGGGACTAGCGAACACAGATACGCAGTATTTT NA TRBD2 TRBJ2-3 TRBV18
CASSLTTSGMRTDTQYF TGTGCCAGCAGCTTGACGACTAGCGGGATGAGAACCGATACGCAGTATTTT NA TRBD2 TRBJ2-3 TRBV5-8
CASSLSRQGRKLFF TGTGCCAGCAGTTTATCGAGACAGGGACGAAAACTGTTTTTT NA TRBD1 TRBJ1-4 TRBV28
CASTRGGELFF TGTGCCAGCACCAGAGGAGGGGAGCTGTTTTTT NA NA TRBJ2-2 TRBV7-2